What follows are 25 T cell receptor beta chains derived from one specimen sequenced in a study of T cells expressing NK-cell markers. TCRdb reprocessed the 5' RACE reads; each CDR3 protein has one entry and no DNA is given. The record lists a few hundred thousand distinct CDR3 sequences, of which the ten most abundant hold under 6.5%. The sequenced sample consisted of blood T cells: a sorted CD56 or NKG2C T cell subset, CD4+ or CD8+ T cells, or bulk PBMC T cells (not recorded which). These receptors came from a man aged 18 to 70 in good health.

The chain is built from TRBV4-2 and TRBJ1-1; lacking DNA, the TRBD1 call made by TCRdb goes unchecked. In germline, CDR1 is LGHNA, CDR2 YNFKEQ. The CDR3 is 17 amino acids. The CDR3 spells CASSRDGGRLGNTEAFF.

The chain recombines TRBV5-1 with TRBJ2-5; TCRdb selects TRBD1, and the lack of DNA leaves this call unchecked. This CDR3 has 15 residues. The germline V gene encodes CDR1 SGHRS and CDR2 YFSETQ. The chain's CDR3 is CASSPGGGGQETQYF. Complete variable domain (other parts from reference TRBV5-1 and TRBJ2-5): KAGVTQTPRYLIKTRGQQVTLSCSPISGHRSVSWYQQTPGQGLQFLFEYFSETQRNKGNFPGRFSGRQFSNSRSEMNVSTLELGDSALYLCASSPGGGGQETQYFGPGTRLLVL.

The chain couples TRBV5-6 to TRBJ2-7; the D gene TCRdb calls, TRBD2, cannot be checked with no DNA. The CDR3 has 18 residues. The germline gives CDR1 SGHDT, CDR2 YYEEEE. CDR3 in amino acids: CASSLDLAGGRRTYEQYF.

V usage is TRBV5-1 and J usage is TRBJ2-3; there is no DNA to check the TCRdb D call of TRBD1. CDR3 size: 13 residues. Germline values: CDR1 SGHRS, CDR2 YFSETQ. The CDR3 region is CASRQGASDTQYF.

The genes are TRBV7-9 and TRBJ2-1; there is no DNA to check the TCRdb D call of TRBD2. From germline, CDR1 is SEHNR and CDR2 FQNEAQ (reference sequence). CDR3 length: 14 residues. CDR3 sequence reads: CASSLAVGHNEQFF.

The rearrangement links TRBV5-1 to TRBJ2-6; TCRdb's D call, TRBD1, is unchecked because there is no DNA. The CDR3 spans 17 residues. Germline assignment: CDR1 SGHRS and CDR2 YFSETQ. The chain's CDR3 is CASSPRQSSSGANVLTF.

The chain joins TRBV19 to TRBJ2-3; TCRdb reports TRBD2, a call that lacks DNA to check it against. This CDR3 spans 13 amino acids. CDR1 LNHDA and CDR2 SQIVND come from the germline V gene (reference sequence). The CDR3 reads CASSPQDYTIQYF.

The chain combines TRBV12-3 or TRBV12-4 with TRBJ2-3; as DNA is missing, the TRBD2 call by TCRdb cannot be tested. The CDR3 has 17 residues. This chain's CDR3 is CASRLAPLAGNTDTQYF.

The chain uses TRBV4-3 and TRBJ2-4; TCRdb lists TRBD2, though no DNA is available to test this call. Looked up from germline, CDR1 is LGHNA and CDR2 is YSLEER. This CDR3 contains 22 residues. CDR3: CASSQSSGTSGGAVLAKNIQYF.

This chain links TRBV20-1 with TRBJ2-1; lacking DNA, the TRBD1 call made by TCRdb goes unchecked. Germline assignment: CDR1 DFQATT and CDR2 SNEGSKA (reference sequence). The CDR3 runs to 13 residues. The CDR3 region is CSASDRFPNEQFF.

J is TRBJ2-7 and V is TRBV5-1; TCRdb's D gene call, TRBD1, goes unchecked for lack of DNA. The germline V gene has CDR1 SGHRS and CDR2 YFSETQ. The CDR3 is 14 residues long. CDR3 sequence reads: CASSLSGARGEQYF. The whole variable domain, filled in from reference TRBV5-1 and TRBJ2-7, reads KAGVTQTPRYLIKTRGQQVTLSCSPISGHRSVSWYQQTPGQGLQFLFEYFSETQRNKGNFPGRFSGRQFSNSRSEMNVSTLELGDSALYLCASSLSGARGEQYFGPGTRLTVT.

This sequence joins TRBV29-1 and TRBJ2-5. The CDR3 is 14 residues long. The germline V gene encodes CDR1 SQVTM and CDR2 ANQGSEA. CDR3 residues: CSVEEFLAQETQYF.

The chain has TRBV20-1 and TRBJ2-7; absent DNA, TCRdb's TRBD2 call cannot be checked. The CDR3 loop spans 15 amino acids. CDR1 and CDR2 from the germline V gene are DFQATT and SNEGSKA (reference sequence). The CDR3 sequence: CSARPPQRGEEKQYF.

The CDR3 loop is CSAGDNSRNTGELFF. The genes are TRBV20-1 and TRBJ2-2; TCRdb proposes TRBD1, but this gene call is untestable without DNA. The CDR3 covers 15 residues. Germline V lookup: CDR1 DFQATT, CDR2 SNEGSKA (reference sequence).

This chain uses TRBV12-5 with TRBJ2-5. Germline V gives CDR1 LGHNT, CDR2 FRNRAP. CDR3 size: 14 residues. CDR3 sequence: CASGLKARQETQYF. Supplemented by reference TRBV12-5 and TRBJ2-5, the full variable domain reads DARVTQTPRHKVTEMGQEVTMRCQPILGHNTVFWYRQTMMQGLELLAYFRNRAPLDDSGMPKDRFSAEMPDATLATLKIQPSEPRDSAVYFCASGLKARQETQYFGPGTRLLVL.

The chain recombines TRBV28 with TRBJ2-7; TCRdb returns TRBD1, unconfirmable since there is no DNA. Germline V gives CDR1 MDHEN, CDR2 SYDVKM. The CDR3 is made up of 15 amino acids. The CDR3 here is CASSFSQGGLYEQYF.

The rearrangement uses TRBV7-2 and TRBJ1-1; with no DNA, the TCRdb D assignment of TRBD1 cannot be verified. In germline, CDR1 is SGHTA, CDR2 FQGNSA. The CDR3 covers 15 residues. Here the CDR3 reads CASSRTQGGGTEAFF.

The chain has TRBV12-3 or TRBV12-4 and TRBJ2-3. This CDR3 comprises 16 residues. CDR3 loop: CASSLSLPVRTDTQYF.

CDR3 loop: CASSGSSVSTDTQYF. This sequence joins TRBV2 and TRBJ2-3; TCRdb reports TRBD2, a call that lacks DNA to check it against. The CDR3 totals 15 residues. CDR1 SNHLY and CDR2 FYNNEI come from the germline V gene.

The V and J genes are TRBV20-1 and TRBJ2-3. Germline CDR1 reads DFQATT; CDR2 reads SNEGSKA (reference sequence). This CDR3 spans 14 amino acids. CDR3 loop: CSISGSSSTDTQYF.

The chain recombines TRBV7-2 with TRBJ2-5. The CDR3 extends over 16 amino acids. Per germline, CDR1 SGHTA and CDR2 FQGNSA. The CDR3 is CASSLVVRVEQETQYF.

J is TRBJ2-7 and V is TRBV28; the TCRdb D gene call, TRBD1, has no DNA to confirm it. The length of the CDR3 is 16 residues. The germline V gene has CDR1 MDHEN and CDR2 SYDVKM. CDR3 amino acids: CASSFRGGRSSYEQYF.

The V call is TRBV20-1, the J call TRBJ2-6. CDR1 is DFQATT and CDR2 is SNEGSKA in the germline V gene (reference sequence). The length of the CDR3 is 15 residues. CDR3 region: CSATLYNSGANVLTF.

The V call is TRBV5-1, the J call TRBJ1-6; there is no DNA to check the TCRdb D call of TRBD1. This CDR3 has 14 amino acids. The germline V gene encodes CDR1 SGHRS and CDR2 YFSETQ. The CDR3 sequence: CASGQGGYNSPLHF. The full variable domain, its missing parts supplied by reference TRBV5-1 and TRBJ1-6, is KAGVTQTPRYLIKTRGQQVTLSCSPISGHRSVSWYQQTPGQGLQFLFEYFSETQRNKGNFPGRFSGRQFSNSRSEMNVSTLELGDSALYLCASGQGGYNSPLHFGNGTRLTVT.

The rearrangement uses TRBV20-1 and TRBJ1-5; with no DNA, the TCRdb D assignment of TRBD1 cannot be verified. CDR3 length equals 18 residues. Looked up from germline, CDR1 is DFQATT and CDR2 is SNEGSKA (reference sequence). Here the CDR3 reads CSARGQGLGVRMDQPQHF.